The 18 T cell receptor beta chains below come from one sample, sequenced in a study of OX40 agonist ivuxolimab in advanced cancers. Libraries were built with the immunoSEQ multiplex PCR assay. The table comes from immuneACCESS by way of TCRdb, which keeps in-frame sequences with V and J called. Part of the clones is missing from these tables; in studies checked, under half for an unresolved V gene and the rest for unknown reasons. Within this sample are roughly 71,000 clones, with 75% to 85% of them counted one time only. The ten largest account for under 2% of the sample. The sequencing used CD4+ or CD8+ T cells sorted from blood, collected in a trial of the OX40 agonist ivuxolimab. These receptor sequences come from an adult with an advanced solid tumor such as melanoma, head and neck, liver or kidney cancer.

The chain is built from TRBV2 and TRBJ2-3; 7 bases fit TRBD1. Germline V gives CDR1 SNHLY, CDR2 FYNNEI. V lost 7 bases, J lost 3 bases, and 7 bases stayed unmatched. CDR3 size: 14 residues. The CDR3 spells CASTVVRGTDTQYF. CDR3 DNA: TGTGCCAGCACTGTCGTCAGGGGGACAGATACGCAGTATTTT.

The chain uses TRBV19 and TRBJ1-5, with D hard to call. Trimming took 3 bases from V and 6 from J, leaving 9 bases between them. Germline-derived CDR1 and CDR2 are LNHDA and SQIVND (reference sequence). This CDR3 has 13 amino acids. The CDR3 nucleotides are TGTGCCAGTAGTATCGGGGTAGGTCAGCCCCAGCATTTT. This translates into CASSIGVGQPQHF.

This clone has more than one count but fewer than ten. The chain uses TRBV10-2 and TRBJ2-1; perhaps TRBD1 as D (6 bases). Deletions cut 0 bases from V and 10 bases from J, with 16 bases between. Looked up from germline, CDR1 is WSHSY and CDR2 is SAAADI. The CDR3 has 15 amino acids. The CDR3 DNA reads TGCGCCAGCAGTGAGTCCCAGTTAGGGGGAGACGAGCAGTTCTTC. The encoded protein is CASSESQLGGDEQFF.

The gene calls are TRBV12-5 and TRBJ1-1; 7 positions match TRBD1. The CDR3 runs to 19 residues. The junction had 14 bases not matched to a gene; V was cut back by 0 bases and J by 1 base. Germline-derived CDR1 and CDR2 are LGHNT and FRNRAP. CDR3 sequence: CASGLVSSQGPGKNTEAFF. CDR3 coding DNA: TGTGCTAGTGGTTTGGTATCTTCACAGGGGCCGGGGAAGAACACTGAAGCTTTCTTT.

V gene TRBV6-1 combines with J gene TRBJ2-3, with unresolved D. The germline V gene has CDR1 MNHNS and CDR2 SASEGT. The V end was cut by 3 bases, the J end by 0 bases, with 10 bases between. This CDR3 region has 15 residues. The CDR3 sequence is CASSDERASTDTQYF. In DNA, the CDR3 is TGTGCCAGCAGTGACGAGCGCGCTAGCACAGATACGCAGTATTTT.

V is TRBV19 and J is TRBJ1-2; TRBD1 matches at 8 bases. This CDR3 region has 17 residues. Per the germline V gene, CDR1 is LNHDA and CDR2 is SQIVND (reference sequence). The trim removed 7 bases at V and 4 bases at J, leaving 17 bases unmatched. The CDR3 DNA is TGTGCCAGTACTCGGCGGTTGGGGACAGGCTCTCGCTATGGCTACACCTTC. The encoded protein is CASTRRLGTGSRYGYTF.

The chain recombines TRBV21-1 with TRBJ1-1. TRBV21-1 is a documented pseudogene. There are 12 residues in the CDR3. The CDR3 coding sequence is TGTGCCAGCAGCAAGGGGACCACTGAAGCTTTCTTT. Its protein product is CASSKGTTEAFF.

The sample holds a few counts of this clone. The V call is TRBV10-3, the J call TRBJ1-2; D call uncertain. The V and J ends lost 4 bases and 7 bases respectively, with 16 bases between them. This CDR3 comprises 14 residues. CDR1 and CDR2 from the germline V gene are ENHRY and SYGVKD. DNA of the CDR3: TGTGCCATCAGTGGCACAGTCCGTGGGTCTGGCTACACCTTC. Its protein is CAISGTVRGSGYTF.

This chain joins TRBV4-1 and TRBJ1-1; unclear D gene. Germline lookup yields CDR1 MGHRA and CDR2 YSYEKL. The CDR3 consists of 14 residues. Trimming took off 1 base at V and 8 bases at J, with 14 bases between the two ends. The CDR3: CASSQVSPLGEAFF. DNA for the CDR3: TGCGCCAGCAGCCAAGTTAGTCCCCTGGGGGAAGCTTTCTTT.

The V and J genes are TRBV4-3 and TRBJ2-7; D remains ambiguous. The CDR3 extends over 10 amino acids. The germline V gene encodes CDR1 LGHNA and CDR2 YSLEER. The V end lost 5 bases, the J end lost 10 bases, and 9 bases lay between the germline ends. DNA for the CDR3: TGCGCCAGCAGCAAAGGGTATCAGTACTTC. Residues: CASSKGYQYF.

The chain couples TRBV19 to TRBJ1-1, with D perhaps matching TRBD1 (5 bases). Germline V CDR1 and CDR2: LNHDA, SQIVND (reference sequence). CDR3 length: 13 amino acids. V lost 3 bases and J 4 bases, leaving 9 bases between the germline ends. CDR3 amino acids: CASSIVGGTEAFF. CDR3 DNA: TGTGCCAGTAGTATCGTGGGGGGCACTGAAGCTTTCTTT.

This clone was found once. J is TRBJ2-1 and V is TRBV5-1; D is possibly TRBD2 (6 bases). Germline V gene data show CDR1 as SGHRS and CDR2 as YFSETQ. This CDR3 has 15 amino acids. V was shortened by 4 bases and J by 5 bases, with 16 bases between the two germline ends. The CDR3 loop is CASSLGGGGNNEQFF. CDR3 DNA sequence: TGCGCCAGCAGCCTGGGGGGTGGAGGTAACAATGAGCAGTTCTTC.

The chain recombines TRBV7-9 with TRBJ1-1, with 7 positions matching TRBD1. Trimming cost V 3 bases and J 0 bases; bases outside gene matches: 16. Looked up from germline, CDR1 is SEHNR and CDR2 is FQNEAQ (reference sequence). This CDR3 region has 19 residues. In DNA form, the CDR3 reads TGTGCCAGCAGCTTCAGGGGGTTAGGGGTTAATGCCCTGAACACTGAAGCTTTCTTT. This codes for CASSFRGLGVNALNTEAFF. The full variable domain, with the rest looked up from reference TRBV7-9 and TRBJ1-1, is DTGVSQNPRHKITKRGQNVTFRCDPISEHNRLYWYRQTLGQGPEFLTYFQNEAQLEKSRLLSDRFSAERPKGSFSTLEIQRTEQGDSAMYLCASSFRGLGVNALNTEAFFGQGTRLTVV.

CDR3 DNA: TGCGCCAGCAGTGCCCCCCTTAGCGGGCCCGACCCAGATACGCAGTATTTT. The encoded protein is CASSAPLSGPDPDTQYF. The chain recombines TRBV10-1 with TRBJ2-3; TRBD2 aligns across 7 bases. This CDR3 is 17 amino acids long. V dropped 4 bases and J dropped 4; count of bases not matched to a gene: 14. Germline V lookup: CDR1 WNHNN, CDR2 SYGVQD (reference sequence).

There are a few counts of this clone. Other DNA sequences in the same sample also yield this CDR3. The chain links TRBV28 to TRBJ1-5; D not certain. This CDR3 region has 12 residues. Trimming cost V 1 base and J 5 bases, with 3 bases left between them. Germline assignment: CDR1 MDHEN and CDR2 SYDVKM. This CDR3 is CASSLLDQPQHF. DNA of the CDR3: TGTGCCAGCAGTTTATTAGATCAGCCCCAGCATTTT.

The chain has TRBV11-3 and TRBJ2-1; weak D call: TRBD2 (6 bases). Germline-derived CDR1 and CDR2 are SGHNT and YENEEA. The CDR3 is 16 residues long. Trimming removed 1 base at V and 6 bases at J, with 16 bases between. The CDR3 loop reads CASSLVRDSPSNEQFF. The CDR3 DNA reads as TGTGCCAGCAGCTTAGTCCGGGACTCTCCGTCCAATGAGCAGTTCTTC.

The chain has TRBV6-5 and TRBJ2-7; 9 positions match TRBD2. The CDR3 runs 14 residues. V shed 6 bases, J shed 3 bases, and the junction held 6 bases outside the gene matches. Germline V CDR1 and CDR2: MNHEY, SVGAGI. The CDR3 protein is CASRGLAVRYEQYF. DNA of the CDR3: TGTGCCAGCAGGGGACTAGCAGTGCGCTACGAGCAGTACTTC.

The chain combines TRBV29-1 with TRBJ2-7; TRBD1 might be the D (9 bases). The CDR3 sequence is 19 residues long. V lost 7 bases to trimming and J lost 2 bases, with 33 bases between them. In germline, CDR1 is SQVTM, CDR2 ANQGSEA. The CDR3 region has the DNA TGCAGCGCCGCCCGGGGGGGGACAGGGTTTCTAGGGCGGACCTACGAGCAGTACTTC. Amino acids: CSAARGGTGFLGRTYEQYF.